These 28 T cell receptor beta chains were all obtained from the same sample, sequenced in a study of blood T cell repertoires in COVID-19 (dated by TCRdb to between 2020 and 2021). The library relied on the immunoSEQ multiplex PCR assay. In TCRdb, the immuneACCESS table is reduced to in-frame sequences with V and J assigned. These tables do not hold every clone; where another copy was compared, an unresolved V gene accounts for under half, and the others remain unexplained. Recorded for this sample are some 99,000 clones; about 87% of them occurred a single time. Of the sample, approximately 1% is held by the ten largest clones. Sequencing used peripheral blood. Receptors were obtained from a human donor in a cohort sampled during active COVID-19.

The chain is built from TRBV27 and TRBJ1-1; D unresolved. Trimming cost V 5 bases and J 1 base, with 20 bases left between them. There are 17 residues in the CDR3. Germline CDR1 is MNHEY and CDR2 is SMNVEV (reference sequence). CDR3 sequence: CASSPLTGSPPNTEAFF. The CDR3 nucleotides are TGTGCCAGCAGTCCTCTTACGGGGTCCCCTCCGAACACTGAAGCTTTCTTT.

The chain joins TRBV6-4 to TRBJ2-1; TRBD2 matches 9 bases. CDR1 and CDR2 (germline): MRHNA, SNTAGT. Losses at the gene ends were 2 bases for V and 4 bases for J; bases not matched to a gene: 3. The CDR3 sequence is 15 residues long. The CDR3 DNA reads TGTGCCAGCAGTGACCTAGCGGGGACTTACAATGAGCAGTTCTTC. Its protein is CASSDLAGTYNEQFF.

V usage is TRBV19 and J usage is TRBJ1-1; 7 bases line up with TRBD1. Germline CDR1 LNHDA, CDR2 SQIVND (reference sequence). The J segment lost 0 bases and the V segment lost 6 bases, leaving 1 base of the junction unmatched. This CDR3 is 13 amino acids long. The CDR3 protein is CASSGQVNTEAFF. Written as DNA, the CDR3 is TGTGCCAGTAGCGGACAGGTGAACACTGAAGCTTTCTTT.

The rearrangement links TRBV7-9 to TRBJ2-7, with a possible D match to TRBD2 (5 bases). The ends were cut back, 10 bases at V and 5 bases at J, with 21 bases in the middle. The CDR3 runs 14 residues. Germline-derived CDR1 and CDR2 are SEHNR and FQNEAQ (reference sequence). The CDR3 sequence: CATTDQRESHEQYF. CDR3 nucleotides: TGTGCCACAACAGACCAACGGGAATCCCACGAGCAGTACTTC.

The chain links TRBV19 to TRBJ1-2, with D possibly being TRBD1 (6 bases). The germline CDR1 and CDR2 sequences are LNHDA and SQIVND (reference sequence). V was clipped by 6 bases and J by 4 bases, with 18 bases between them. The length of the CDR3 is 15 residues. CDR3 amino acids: CASSPGGQHSYGYTF. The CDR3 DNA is TGTGCCAGTAGCCCGGGCGGACAGCACTCCTATGGCTACACCTTC.

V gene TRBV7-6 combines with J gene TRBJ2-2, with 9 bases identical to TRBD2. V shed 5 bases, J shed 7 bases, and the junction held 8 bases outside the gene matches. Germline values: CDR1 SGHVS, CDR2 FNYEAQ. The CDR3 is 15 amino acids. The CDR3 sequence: CASSLEIAGDGELFF. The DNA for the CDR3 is TGTGCCAGCAGCCTAGAAATAGCGGGGGACGGGGAGCTGTTTTTT.

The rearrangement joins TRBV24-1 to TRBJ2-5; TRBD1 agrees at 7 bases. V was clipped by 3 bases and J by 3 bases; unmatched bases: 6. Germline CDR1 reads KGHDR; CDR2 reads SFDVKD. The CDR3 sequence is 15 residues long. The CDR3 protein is CATSDRRDSKETQYF. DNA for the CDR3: TGTGCCACCAGTGATCGCCGGGACAGTAAAGAGACCCAGTACTTC.

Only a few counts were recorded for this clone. The CDR3 loop is CASSDSQAGPEAFF. The CDR3 nucleotides read TGTGCCAGCAGTGATTCGCAGGCAGGCCCTGAAGCTTTCTTT. The genes are TRBV6-1 and TRBJ1-1, with D uncertain. Germline-derived CDR1 and CDR2 are MNHNS and SASEGT. The length of the CDR3 is 14 residues. The germline V and J ends were trimmed by 3 bases and 6 bases, with 14 bases remaining between them.

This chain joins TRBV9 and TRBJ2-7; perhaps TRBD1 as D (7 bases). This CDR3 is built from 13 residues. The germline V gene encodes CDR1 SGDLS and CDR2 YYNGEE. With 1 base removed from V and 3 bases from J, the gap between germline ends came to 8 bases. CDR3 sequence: CASSVQGGYEQYF. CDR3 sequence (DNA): TGTGCCAGCAGCGTACAGGGGGGCTACGAGCAGTACTTC. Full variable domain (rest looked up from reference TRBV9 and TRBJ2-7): DSGVTQTPKHLITATGQRVTLRCSPRSGDLSVYWYQQSLDQGLQFLIQYYNGEERAKGNILERFSAQQFPDLHSELNLSSLELGDSALYFCASSVQGGYEQYFGPGTRLTVT.

CDR3 sequence: CASSPLGAQGETQYF. The CDR3 DNA sequence: TGTGCCAGCAGCCCCCTGGGGGCCCAAGGAGAGACCCAGTACTTC. V gene TRBV7-6 combines with J gene TRBJ2-5, with D possibly TRBD1 on 6 matching bases. With 5 bases removed from V and 4 bases from J, the gap between germline ends came to 17 bases. The germline V gene encodes CDR1 SGHVS and CDR2 FNYEAQ. This CDR3 comprises 15 residues.

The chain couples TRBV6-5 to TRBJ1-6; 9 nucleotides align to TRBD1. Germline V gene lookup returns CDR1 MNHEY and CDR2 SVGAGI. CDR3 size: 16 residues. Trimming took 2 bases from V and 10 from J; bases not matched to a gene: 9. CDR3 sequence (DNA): TGTGCCAGCAGTTACGTGTGGGACAGGGCGGAATCACCCCTCCACTTT. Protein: CASSYVWDRAESPLHF.

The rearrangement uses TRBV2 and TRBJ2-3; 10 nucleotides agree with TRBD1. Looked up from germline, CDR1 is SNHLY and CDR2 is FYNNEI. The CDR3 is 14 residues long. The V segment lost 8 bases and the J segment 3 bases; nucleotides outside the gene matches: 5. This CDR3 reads CASAADRGTDTQYF. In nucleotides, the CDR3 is TGTGCCAGCGCGGCGGACAGGGGGACAGATACGCAGTATTTT. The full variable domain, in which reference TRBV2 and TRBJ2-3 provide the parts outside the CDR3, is EPEVTQTPSHQVTQMGQEVILRCVPISNHLYFYWYRQILGQKVEFLVSFYNNEISEKSEIFDDQFSVERPDGSNFTLKIRSTKLEDSAMYFCASAADRGTDTQYFGPGTRLTVL.

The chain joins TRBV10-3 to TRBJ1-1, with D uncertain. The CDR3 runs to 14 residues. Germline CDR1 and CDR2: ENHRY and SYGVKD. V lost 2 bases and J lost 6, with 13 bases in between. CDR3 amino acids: CAISEPTRISEAFF. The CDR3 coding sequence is TGTGCCATCAGTGAGCCTACGCGTATATCTGAAGCTTTCTTT.

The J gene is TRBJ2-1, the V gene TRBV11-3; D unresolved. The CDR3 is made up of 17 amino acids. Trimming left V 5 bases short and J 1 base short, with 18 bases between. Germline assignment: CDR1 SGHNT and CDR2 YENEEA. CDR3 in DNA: TGTGCCAGCAGCCCCTACCGAGGTAAGGATTCCTACAATGAGCAGTTCTTC. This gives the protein CASSPYRGKDSYNEQFF.

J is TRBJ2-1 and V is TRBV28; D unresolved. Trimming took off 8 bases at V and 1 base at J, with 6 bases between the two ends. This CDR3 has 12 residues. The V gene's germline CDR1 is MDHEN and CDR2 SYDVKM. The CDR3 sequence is CASHQSYNEQFF. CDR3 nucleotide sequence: TGTGCCAGCCACCAGTCCTACAATGAGCAGTTCTTC. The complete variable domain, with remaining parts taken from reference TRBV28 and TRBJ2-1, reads DVKVTQSSRYLVKRTGEKVFLECVQDMDHENMFWYRQDPGLGLRLIYFSYDVKMKEKGDIPEGYSVSREKKERFSLILESASTNQTSMYLCASHQSYNEQFFGPGTRLTVL.

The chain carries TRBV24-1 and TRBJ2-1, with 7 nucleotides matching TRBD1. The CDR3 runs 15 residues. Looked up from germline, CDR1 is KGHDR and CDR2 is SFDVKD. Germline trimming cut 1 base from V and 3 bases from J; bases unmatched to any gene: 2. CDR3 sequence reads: CATSDLYRGYNEQFF. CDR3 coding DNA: TGTGCCACCAGTGATTTATACAGGGGCTACAATGAGCAGTTCTTC.

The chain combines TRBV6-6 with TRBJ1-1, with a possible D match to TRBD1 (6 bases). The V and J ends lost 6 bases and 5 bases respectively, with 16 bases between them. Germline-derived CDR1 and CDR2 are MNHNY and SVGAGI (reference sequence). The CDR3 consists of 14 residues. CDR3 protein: CASSPRSGDTEAFF. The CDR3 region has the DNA TGTGCCAGCAGCCCACGGTCAGGGGATACTGAAGCTTTCTTT.

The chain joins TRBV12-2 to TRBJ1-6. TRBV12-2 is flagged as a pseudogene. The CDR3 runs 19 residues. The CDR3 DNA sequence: TGTGCAAGTCGCTTAGATCCCGGTCTATCGAGCTCCTATAATTCACCCCTCCACTTT. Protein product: CASRLDPGLSSSYNSPLHF.

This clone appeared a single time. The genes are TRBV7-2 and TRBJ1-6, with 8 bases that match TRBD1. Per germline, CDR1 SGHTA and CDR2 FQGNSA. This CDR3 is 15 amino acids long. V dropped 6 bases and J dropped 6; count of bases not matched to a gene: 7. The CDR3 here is CASRLGTGGNSPLHF. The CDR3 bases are TGTGCCAGCAGGCTTGGAACAGGGGGTAATTCACCCCTCCACTTT.

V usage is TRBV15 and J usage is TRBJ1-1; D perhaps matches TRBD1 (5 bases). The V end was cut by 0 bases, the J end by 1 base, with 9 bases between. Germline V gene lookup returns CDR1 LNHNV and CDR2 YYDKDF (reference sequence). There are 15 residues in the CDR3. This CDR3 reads CATSRDYGQNTEAFF. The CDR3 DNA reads TGTGCCACCAGCAGAGATTATGGACAGAACACTGAAGCTTTCTTT.

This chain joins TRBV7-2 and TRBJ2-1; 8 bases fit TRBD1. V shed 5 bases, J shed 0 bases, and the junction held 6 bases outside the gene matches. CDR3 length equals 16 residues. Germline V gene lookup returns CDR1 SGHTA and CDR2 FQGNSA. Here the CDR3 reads CASSPTGTGSYNEQFF. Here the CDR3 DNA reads TGTGCCAGCAGCCCCACCGGGACAGGCTCCTACAATGAGCAGTTCTTC. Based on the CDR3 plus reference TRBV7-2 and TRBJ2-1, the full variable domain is GAGVSQSPSNKVTEKGKDVELRCDPISGHTALYWYRQSLGQGLEFLIYFQGNSAPDKSGLPSDRFSAERTGGSVSTLTIQRTQQEDSAVYLCASSPTGTGSYNEQFFGPGTRLTVL.

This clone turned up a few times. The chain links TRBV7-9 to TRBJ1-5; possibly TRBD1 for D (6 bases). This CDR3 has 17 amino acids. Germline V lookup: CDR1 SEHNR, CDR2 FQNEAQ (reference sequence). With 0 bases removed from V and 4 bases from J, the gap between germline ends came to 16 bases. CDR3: CASSLALGGLNNQPQHF. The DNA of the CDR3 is TGTGCCAGCAGCTTAGCTCTGGGGGGGCTGAATAATCAGCCCCAGCATTTT.

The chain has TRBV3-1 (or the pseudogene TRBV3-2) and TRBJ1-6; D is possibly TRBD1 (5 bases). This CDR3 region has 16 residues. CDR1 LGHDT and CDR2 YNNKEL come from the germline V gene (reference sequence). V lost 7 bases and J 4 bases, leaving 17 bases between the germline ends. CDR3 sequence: CASTPSGAPYNSPLHF. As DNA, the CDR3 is TGTGCCAGCACCCCAAGCGGGGCCCCATATAATTCACCCCTCCACTTT.

The CDR3 protein is CASSKGTSGVSYNEQFF. CDR3 DNA sequence: TGTGCCAGCAGCAAGGGGACTAGCGGGGTCTCCTACAATGAGCAGTTCTTC. J is TRBJ2-1 and V is TRBV5-4, with 13 bases lining up with TRBD2. V shed 4 bases and J 0 bases; nucleotides not matched to a gene: 4. CDR1 is SGHNT and CDR2 is YYREEE in the germline V gene (reference sequence). The CDR3 runs to 17 residues.

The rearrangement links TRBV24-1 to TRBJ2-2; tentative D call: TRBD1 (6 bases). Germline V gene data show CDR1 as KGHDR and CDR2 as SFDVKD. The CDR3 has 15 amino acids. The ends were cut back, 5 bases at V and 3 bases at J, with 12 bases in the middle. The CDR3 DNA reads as TGTGCCACCAGTGCTCCCAGGGGATACACCGGGGAGCTGTTTTTT. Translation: CATSAPRGYTGELFF.

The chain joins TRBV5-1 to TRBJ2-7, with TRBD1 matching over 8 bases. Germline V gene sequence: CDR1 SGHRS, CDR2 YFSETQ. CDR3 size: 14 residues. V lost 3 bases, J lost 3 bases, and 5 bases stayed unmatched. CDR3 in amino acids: CASSSGTGHYEQYF. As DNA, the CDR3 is TGCGCCAGCAGCTCCGGGACAGGCCACTACGAGCAGTACTTC. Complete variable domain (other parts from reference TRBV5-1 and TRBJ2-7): KAGVTQTPRYLIKTRGQQVTLSCSPISGHRSVSWYQQTPGQGLQFLFEYFSETQRNKGNFPGRFSGRQFSNSRSEMNVSTLELGDSALYLCASSSGTGHYEQYFGPGTRLTVT.

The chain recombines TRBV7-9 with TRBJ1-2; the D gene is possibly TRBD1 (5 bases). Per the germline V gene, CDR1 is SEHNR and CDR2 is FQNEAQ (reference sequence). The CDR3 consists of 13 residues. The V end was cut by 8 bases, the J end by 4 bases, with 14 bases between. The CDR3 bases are TGTGCCAGCGCCTTGGGGGGGGGCTATGGCTACACCTTC. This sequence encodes CASALGGGYGYTF.

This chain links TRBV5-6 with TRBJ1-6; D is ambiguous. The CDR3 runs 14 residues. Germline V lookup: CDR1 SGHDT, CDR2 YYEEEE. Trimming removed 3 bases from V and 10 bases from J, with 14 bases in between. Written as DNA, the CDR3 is TGTGCCAGCAGCTCACGACTAGTCGCCTCACCCCTCCACTTT. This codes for CASSSRLVASPLHF.